These 30 T cell receptor beta chains were sequenced from one sample in a study of identical twins. TCRdb re-derived calls from the 5' RACE reads in MiXCR, one entry per CDR3 protein. The table records 520,000 or so distinct CDR3 sequences, 20% to 25% of them present only once. This same sample was also part of a study on T cells expressing NK-cell markers.

Material: CD4+ T cells sorted from blood. Receptors originate from a woman aged 18-29 years in good health.

This clonotype has only a few counts. The V gene is TRBV6-1, the J gene TRBJ1-1, with no clear D. The CDR3 totals 14 residues. V was cut by 2 bases and J by 3 bases, with 10 bases left in between. Germline V gives CDR1 MNHNS, CDR2 SASEGT. The CDR3 sequence is CASSEIESYTEAFF. DNA for the CDR3: TGTGCCAGCAGTGAAATAGAGAGTTACACTGAAGCTTTCTTT.

The rearrangement uses TRBV4-3 and TRBJ2-1; a possible D gene is TRBD1 (6 bases). The CDR3 spans 15 residues. V was clipped by 8 bases and J by 6 bases, with 20 bases between them. CDR1 is LGHNA, CDR2 YSLEER, per germline. DNA for the CDR3: TGCGCCAGCGGTAGGGGGTTACTAGAAATCAATGAGCAGTTCTTC. As protein: CASGRGLLEINEQFF.

This chain links TRBV2 with TRBJ2-3; a weak D match, TRBD2 (6 bases). Trimming stripped 4 bases from V and 0 bases from J, with 8 bases between. Per germline, CDR1 SNHLY and CDR2 FYNNEI. This CDR3 comprises 14 residues. The CDR3 DNA reads TGTGCCAGCAGTGGACTAGGGAGCACAGATACGCAGTATTTT. It codes for CASSGLGSTDTQYF.

This rearrangement joins TRBV7-9 to TRBJ2-4; TRBD2 is a possible D gene (6 bases). The CDR3 is 13 residues long. Germline V gene data show CDR1 as SEHNR and CDR2 as FQNEAQ (reference sequence). V was shortened by 8 bases and J by 2 bases, with 10 bases between the two germline ends. CDR3 sequence (DNA): TGTGCCAGCGGCAGGGACTCCAAAAACATTCAGTACTTC. Amino acids: CASGRDSKNIQYF.

This clonotype was picked up one time. Germline and junction disagree at one end, which may indicate a read error. The chain carries TRBV7-9 and TRBJ2-1; 8 bases line up with TRBD1. The CDR3 length is 15 residues. CDR1 and CDR2 from the germline V gene are SEHNR and FQNEAQ (reference sequence). The CDR3: CASSNRDRFYDEQFF. As DNA, the CDR3 is TGTGCCAGCAGCAACCGGGACAGGTTCTACGATGAGCAGTTCTTC.

V gene TRBV18 combines with J gene TRBJ1-2; a possible D gene is TRBD1 (6 bases). V was shortened by 3 bases and J by 3 bases, with 11 bases between the two germline ends. Germline assignment: CDR1 KGHSH and CDR2 LQKENI. The CDR3 runs 14 residues. CDR3 amino acids: CASSPDTGYYGYTF. DNA of the CDR3: TGTGCCAGCTCACCCGACACAGGGTACTATGGCTACACCTTC.

Turning to this clonotype: At one of its ends the junction is not consistent with the germline gene, which may arise from a read error. This chain connects TRBV7-8 to TRBJ1-5; D remains unclear. In germline, CDR1 is SGHVS, CDR2 FQNEAQ. The CDR3 has 13 residues. CDR3 nucleotides: TGTGCCAGCAACCCAGGCGGCAACCAGCCCCAGCATTTT. The encoded protein is CASNPGGNQPQHF.

The chain joins TRBV7-3 to TRBJ2-3; 14 bases match TRBD2. Looked up from germline, CDR1 is SGHTA and CDR2 is FQGTGA. J gave up 5 bases and V 5 bases, and 9 bases lay outside the gene matches. The CDR3 extends over 17 amino acids. CDR3 nucleotides: TGTGCCAGCAGCCCCGGACTAGCGGGGGGTCGGGTAGATACGCAGTATTTT. Translation: CASSPGLAGGRVDTQYF.

This clonotype was seen many times. The rearrangement uses TRBV7-2 and TRBJ2-3; D possibly corresponds to TRBD1 (6 bases). The V end lost 5 bases, the J end lost 4 bases, and 10 bases lay between the germline ends. Germline V lookup: CDR1 SGHTA, CDR2 FQGNSA. The CDR3 consists of 13 residues. The CDR3 loop reads CASSLRGPDTQYF. The CDR3 DNA reads TGTGCCAGCAGCCTCAGGGGCCCAGATACGCAGTATTTT.

The chain combines TRBV15 with TRBJ2-7; 7 nucleotides match TRBD1. CDR1 is LNHNV, CDR2 YYDKDF, per germline (reference sequence). V shed 4 bases, J shed 0 bases, and the junction held 3 bases outside the gene matches. The CDR3 is made up of 14 amino acids. The CDR3 bases are TGTGCCACCAGCAAGCGACAGGGCTCCTACGAGCAGTACTTC. It yields the protein CATSKRQGSYEQYF.

Ten or more counts support this clonotype. V is TRBV4-1 and J is TRBJ1-1, with D possibly being TRBD1 (6 bases). Germline CDR1 reads MGHRA; CDR2 reads YSYEKL. The CDR3 is 13 residues long. Trimming took 0 bases from V and 9 from J, leaving 11 bases between them. CDR3 nucleotide sequence: TGCGCCAGCAGCCAAGATAACAGGGTCAAAGCTTTCTTT. It yields the protein CASSQDNRVKAFF.

This sequence joins TRBV5-1 and TRBJ2-3; D may be TRBD2 (6 bases). Germline loops: CDR1 SGHRS, CDR2 YFSETQ. The CDR3 has 14 amino acids. V lost 0 bases and J 7 bases, leaving 12 bases between the germline ends. DNA of the CDR3: TGCGCCAGCAGCTTGGAGGGTCGGGGGTATACGCAGTATTTT. Its protein is CASSLEGRGYTQYF. The complete variable domain, with remaining parts taken from reference TRBV5-1 and TRBJ2-3, reads KAGVTQTPRYLIKTRGQQVTLSCSPISGHRSVSWYQQTPGQGLQFLFEYFSETQRNKGNFPGRFSGRQFSNSRSEMNVSTLELGDSALYLCASSLEGRGYTQYFGPGTRLTVL.

The chain has TRBV2 and TRBJ2-5; 9 nucleotides line up with TRBD1. Germline CDR1 SNHLY, CDR2 FYNNEI. This CDR3 is 18 amino acids long. V shed 2 bases and J 4 bases; nucleotides not matched to a gene: 14. The CDR3 here is CASSEQGQGWGQGETQYF. The CDR3 DNA reads TGTGCCAGCAGTGAACAGGGACAGGGATGGGGTCAGGGAGAGACCCAGTACTTC.

This clonotype was seen a few times. The chain has TRBV5-1 and TRBJ2-3, with TRBD2 identical over 9 bases. Per germline, CDR1 SGHRS and CDR2 YFSETQ. This CDR3 has 18 amino acids. The trim removed 0 bases at V and 2 bases at J, leaving 10 bases unmatched. The DNA for the CDR3 is TGCGCCAGCAGCTTGGCCGGGATAGCGGGAGTGGTCACAGATACGCAGTATTTT. Translated: CASSLAGIAGVVTDTQYF.

This clonotype occurred a few times. The CDR3 nucleotides are TGCAGTGCAACCGGGACTGCTAACTATGGCTACACCTTC. Residues: CSATGTANYGYTF. The V and J genes are TRBV20-1 and TRBJ1-2, with TRBD1 as a possible D gene (5 bases). V gave up 6 bases and J gave up 0 bases, with 11 bases separating them. CDR1 is DFQATT, CDR2 SNEGSKA, per germline (reference sequence). This CDR3 comprises 13 residues.

The V call is TRBV14, the J call TRBJ1-1; no clear D gene. V was clipped by 1 base and J by 6 bases, with 9 bases between them. Germline CDR1 SGHDN, CDR2 FVKESK. This CDR3 region has 13 residues. CDR3 sequence: CASSQGSGSEAFF. The CDR3 DNA reads TGTGCCAGCAGCCAAGGCTCAGGATCTGAAGCTTTCTTT.

This rearrangement joins TRBV12-3 or TRBV12-4 to TRBJ2-3, with 13 positions matching TRBD2. J lost 6 bases, V lost 2 bases, and 5 bases had no gene match. The length of the CDR3 is 16 residues. The CDR3 coding sequence is TGTGCCAGCAGTTTAAGGACTAGCGGGAGATCGGATACGCAGTATTTT. It specifies CASSLRTSGRSDTQYF.

The rearrangement uses TRBV4-3 and TRBJ2-3, with D perhaps TRBD1 or TRBD2 (5 bases each). Trimming removed 4 bases from V and 6 bases from J, with 23 bases in between. CDR3 size: 17 residues. Germline CDR1 LGHNA, CDR2 YSLEER. The CDR3 DNA is TGCGCCAGCAGCCTCTCGGGACGCAGCCTATGGGGGGATACGCAGTATTTT. Protein product: CASSLSGRSLWGDTQYF.

V and J are TRBV6-6 and TRBJ2-7, with 7 bases aligning to TRBD1. The CDR3 spans 13 residues. V lost 5 bases, J lost 3 bases, and 4 bases stayed unmatched. Per the germline V gene, CDR1 is MNHNY and CDR2 is SVGAGI (reference sequence). CDR3 nucleotides: TGTGCCAGCAGTAAAGGACAGGACTACGAGCAGTACTTC. Translating gives CASSKGQDYEQYF.

This clonotype was counted ten times or more. The chain links TRBV20-1 to TRBJ2-1, with a possible D match to TRBD2 (6 bases). The V gene lost 6 bases and the J gene lost 4 bases, with 16 bases spanning the gap. In germline, CDR1 is DFQATT, CDR2 SNEGSKA (reference sequence). There are 14 residues in the CDR3. CDR3 protein: CSASGRGRYNEQFF. DNA of the CDR3: TGCAGTGCCTCAGGACGGGGGAGGTACAATGAGCAGTTCTTC.

This clonotype was counted between two and nine times. The genes are TRBV12-3 or TRBV12-4 and TRBJ2-2; no firm D call. The CDR3 totals 13 residues. V lost 8 bases to trimming and J lost 2 bases, with 9 bases between them. This chain's CDR3 is CASVYKNTGELFF. The CDR3 nucleotides are TGTGCCAGCGTTTACAAAAACACCGGGGAGCTGTTTTTT.

The sample holds many counts of this clonotype. The rearrangement uses TRBV20-1 and TRBJ2-1; D may correspond to TRBD1 or TRBD2 (5 bases each). Germline-derived CDR1 and CDR2 are DFQATT and SNEGSKA (reference sequence). The length of the CDR3 is 16 residues. With 3 bases removed from V and 4 bases from J, the gap between germline ends came to 19 bases. The CDR3 DNA reads as TGCAGTGCTAGGTCTAATGCCGGGACGCCGTACAATGAGCAGTTCTTC. Amino acids: CSARSNAGTPYNEQFF.

This chain uses TRBV11-2 with TRBJ2-2; maybe TRBD2 (7 bases). This CDR3 is built from 21 residues. Germline V lookup: CDR1 SGHAT, CDR2 FQNNGV. Trimming removed 5 bases from V and 0 bases from J, with 28 bases in between. The chain's CDR3 is CASSGWPRPLRGGPNTGELFF. CDR3 DNA: TGTGCCAGCAGCGGCTGGCCAAGGCCCCTTAGGGGGGGGCCGAACACCGGGGAGCTGTTTTTT.

The J gene is TRBJ2-5, the V gene TRBV5-4; D possibly matches TRBD1 or TRBD2 (5 bases each). There are 17 residues in the CDR3. Deletions cut 9 bases from V and 2 bases from J, with 26 bases between. The germline V gene encodes CDR1 SGHNT and CDR2 YYREEE (reference sequence). DNA for the CDR3: TGTGCCATGAGCTTGGGGCTACTGAGGGGCATACAAGAGACCCAGTACTTC. Translated, it gives CAMSLGLLRGIQETQYF.

The chain combines TRBV9 with TRBJ1-1; 10 bases line up with TRBD1. V was clipped by 0 bases and J by 5 bases; unmatched bases: 10. In germline, CDR1 is SGDLS, CDR2 YYNGEE. The CDR3 sequence is 17 residues long. The DNA of the CDR3 is TGTGCCAGCAGCGTAGCGCCTATTGGGACAGGGGTGACTGAAGCTTTCTTT. This translates into CASSVAPIGTGVTEAFF.

The chain carries TRBV7-2 and TRBJ2-5; D gene unclear. CDR3 length: 15 amino acids. V shed 1 base and J shed 0 bases, with 9 bases lying between them. Looked up from germline, CDR1 is SGHTA and CDR2 is FQGNSA. This CDR3 reads CASSLGAGYQETQYF. As DNA, the CDR3 is TGTGCCAGCAGCTTAGGGGCAGGATACCAAGAGACCCAGTACTTC.

This clonotype appeared a few times. The V gene is TRBV20-1, the J gene TRBJ1-1; no clear D gene. This CDR3 spans 15 amino acids. Germline CDR1 is DFQATT and CDR2 is SNEGSKA (reference sequence). Trimming stripped 4 bases from V and 6 bases from J, with 21 bases between. The chain's CDR3 is CSATRGTIGFAEAFF. Here the CDR3 DNA reads TGCAGTGCTACTCGGGGTACGATTGGATTTGCTGAAGCTTTCTTT.

The chain employs TRBV5-4 and TRBJ1-3; D is perhaps TRBD1 (6 bases). The V gene lost 4 bases and the J gene lost 5 bases, with 19 bases spanning the gap. The V gene's germline CDR1 is SGHNT and CDR2 YYREEE (reference sequence). The CDR3 totals 16 residues. CDR3 region: CASSVSGARNRNTIYF. The CDR3 DNA follows: TGTGCCAGCAGCGTCTCAGGGGCCCGAAACCGAAACACCATATATTTT.

The chain links TRBV5-6 to TRBJ2-7; 9 nucleotides agree with TRBD1. Per germline, CDR1 SGHDT and CDR2 YYEEEE. V shed 4 bases and J 5 bases; nucleotides not matched to a gene: 7. This CDR3 is 14 amino acids long. CDR3 nucleotides: TGTGCCAGCAGCATCCGGGACAGGGTGAACGAGCAGTACTTC. This encodes CASSIRDRVNEQYF.

V gene TRBV18 combines with J gene TRBJ2-1, with D unresolved. V dropped 2 bases and J dropped 1 base, with 6 bases sitting between them. Germline V gene data show CDR1 as KGHSH and CDR2 as LQKENI. The CDR3 extends over 14 amino acids. CDR3: CASSPVYSYNEQFF. The CDR3, as DNA: TGTGCCAGCTCACCAGTCTATTCCTACAATGAGCAGTTCTTC.